These 27 T cell receptor beta chains share one sample of origin, sequenced in a study of siplizumab effects on memory and regulatory T cells. This table comes from immunoSEQ multiplex PCR, and its TCRdb copy is limited to in-frame clones, with some not included. The profile shows more than 85,000 clones, about 93% of them singletons. The specimen sequenced was CD4+ T cells sorted from blood. Every receptor here comes from a human donor in good health.

The V call is TRBV4-3, the J call TRBJ2-7; TRBD1 matches 10 bases. This CDR3 has 16 residues. With 2 bases clipped from V and 6 bases from J, the junction kept 10 bases outside the gene matches. The germline gives CDR1 LGHNA, CDR2 YSLEER. This chain's CDR3 is CASSQRPGTGVGEQYF. CDR3 coding DNA: TGCGCCAGCAGCCAACGTCCGGGGACAGGGGTTGGCGAGCAGTACTTC.

This rearrangement joins TRBV9 to TRBJ1-1; D might be TRBD1 (5 bases). This CDR3 spans 14 amino acids. Trimming pared 3 bases from V and 7 bases from J, leaving 16 bases between. CDR1 is SGDLS and CDR2 is YYNGEE in the germline V gene. The CDR3 nucleotides read TGTGCCAGCAGCGCCCCCCCGCAGGGAGGTGAAGCTTTCTTT. This encodes CASSAPPQGGEAFF.

The chain is built from TRBV6-1 and TRBJ2-3, with D perhaps assigned TRBD1 or TRBD2 (5 bases each). This CDR3 has 14 amino acids. Trimming removed 4 bases at V and 2 bases at J, with 10 bases between. The germline V gene has CDR1 MNHNS and CDR2 SASEGT. The CDR3, as DNA: TGTGCCAGCAGTGCGTCAGGGACCACAGATACGCAGTATTTT. Encoded protein: CASSASGTTDTQYF.

The chain combines TRBV6-1 with TRBJ1-2; TRBD1 might be the D (6 bases). Per the germline V gene, CDR1 is MNHNS and CDR2 is SASEGT. V gave up 0 bases and J gave up 4 bases, with 9 bases separating them. This CDR3 is built from 14 residues. Here the CDR3 reads CASSEAPTGYGYTF. DNA for the CDR3: TGTGCCAGCAGTGAAGCCCCGACAGGCTATGGCTACACCTTC.

CDR3 in amino acids: CASRQGSENYGYTF. The CDR3 DNA reads as TGCGCCAGCAGACAGGGATCCGAGAACTATGGCTACACCTTC. This chain connects TRBV5-1 to TRBJ1-2; TRBD1 might be the D (6 bases). This CDR3 region has 14 residues. The V gene's germline CDR1 is SGHRS and CDR2 YFSETQ. Trimming took off 5 bases at V and 2 bases at J, with 13 bases between the two ends. The full variable domain, in which reference TRBV5-1 and TRBJ1-2 provide the parts outside the CDR3, is KAGVTQTPRYLIKTRGQQVTLSCSPISGHRSVSWYQQTPGQGLQFLFEYFSETQRNKGNFPGRFSGRQFSNSRSEMNVSTLELGDSALYLCASRQGSENYGYTFGSGTRLTVV.

The chain carries TRBV19 and TRBJ2-1; 10 positions agree with TRBD2. Germline CDR1 LNHDA, CDR2 SQIVND (reference sequence). Losses at the gene ends were 1 base for V and 10 bases for J; bases not matched to a gene: 7. The CDR3 sequence is 15 residues long. CDR3 in amino acids: CASSIGASGGAEQFF. The CDR3 DNA sequence: TGTGCCAGTAGTATAGGAGCCAGCGGGGGGGCGGAGCAGTTCTTC.

The J gene is TRBJ2-2, the V gene TRBV30; the match to TRBD2 covers 12 bases. Losses at the gene ends were 8 bases for V and 1 base for J; bases not matched to a gene: 8. CDR1 is GTSNPN, CDR2 SVGIG, per germline (reference sequence). This CDR3 is 16 amino acids long. The CDR3, as DNA: TGTGCCACAAAGACTAGCGGGAGATTGAACACCGGGGAGCTGTTTTTT. This translates into CATKTSGRLNTGELFF. Filled out from reference TRBV30 and TRBJ2-2, the complete variable domain reads SQTIHQWPATLVQPVGSPLSLECTVEGTSNPNLYWYRQAAGRGLQLLFYSVGIGQISSEVPQNLSASRPQDRQFILSSKKLLLSDSGFYLCATKTSGRLNTGELFFGEGSRLTVL.

The chain joins TRBV7-9 to TRBJ2-1; perhaps TRBD2 as D (6 bases). From germline, CDR1 is SEHNR and CDR2 FQNEAQ (reference sequence). V was trimmed by 5 bases and J by 6 bases, leaving 14 bases between them. The CDR3 has 14 amino acids. The DNA for the CDR3 is TGTGCCAGCAGCCCGGGACTTACTCCCAATGAGCAGTTCTTC. This codes for CASSPGLTPNEQFF.

In its sample, this clone was seen once. The chain carries TRBV27 and TRBJ2-7, with D hard to call. Per germline, CDR1 MNHEY and CDR2 SMNVEV (reference sequence). The CDR3 runs to 13 residues. The V end lost 2 bases, the J end lost 4 bases, and 9 bases lay between the germline ends. CDR3 bases: TGTGCCAGCAGTTTAAAGGCCGAATACGAGCAGTACTTC. It codes for CASSLKAEYEQYF.

The V and J genes are TRBV9 and TRBJ2-2, with D unresolved. CDR1 is SGDLS and CDR2 is YYNGEE in the germline V gene. The V gene lost 0 bases and the J gene lost 1 base, with 13 bases spanning the gap. The CDR3 is made up of 17 amino acids. The CDR3 loop is CASSVGAVGLNTGELFF. The CDR3 DNA reads as TGTGCCAGCAGCGTAGGCGCGGTGGGTTTGAACACCGGGGAGCTGTTTTTT.

The chain has TRBV7-9 and TRBJ2-2; 7 positions match TRBD2. CDR1 and CDR2 (germline): SEHNR, FQNEAQ (reference sequence). The CDR3 sequence is 19 residues long. The V segment lost 5 bases and the J segment 6 bases; nucleotides outside the gene matches: 21. The CDR3 loop reads CASSRTQNGPTSASGELFF. The CDR3, as DNA: TGTGCCAGCAGCCGGACTCAAAACGGGCCCACTAGCGCTTCCGGGGAGCTGTTTTTT.

The chain has TRBV9 and TRBJ1-2; TRBD1 might be the D (6 bases). The CDR3 runs to 14 residues. Looked up from germline, CDR1 is SGDLS and CDR2 is YYNGEE. The V end was cut by 3 bases, the J end by 8 bases, with 17 bases between. CDR3: CASSAGQNSWGYTF. The CDR3 nucleotides read TGTGCCAGCAGCGCCGGACAGAACTCTTGGGGCTACACCTTC.

The V gene is TRBV4-1, the J gene TRBJ2-2; possibly TRBD1 or TRBD2 for D (5 bases each). The germline V gene encodes CDR1 MGHRA and CDR2 YSYEKL. The V end was cut by 5 bases, the J end by 2 bases, with 12 bases between. The CDR3 runs to 15 residues. The CDR3 sequence is CASSTGRENTGELFF. CDR3 nucleotides: TGCGCCAGCAGCACGGGACGGGAAAACACCGGGGAGCTGTTTTTT.

CDR3 loop: CASSAGQGVGSPLHF. Written as DNA, the CDR3 is TGCGCCAGCAGCGCGGGACAGGGAGTAGGTTCACCCCTCCACTTT. The genes are TRBV5-1 and TRBJ1-6, with TRBD1 matching 9 bases. V lost 4 bases to trimming and J lost 9 bases; unmatched junction nucleotides: 8. There are 15 residues in the CDR3. Germline values: CDR1 SGHRS, CDR2 YFSETQ.

The CDR3 coding sequence is TGTGCCAGCAGCCAAGATTTGGGACAGGGTGGGGAGACCCAGTACTTC. The encoded protein is CASSQDLGQGGETQYF. The J gene is TRBJ2-5, the V gene TRBV4-2; 9 nucleotides line up with TRBD1. Germline loops: CDR1 LGHNA, CDR2 YNFKEQ. This CDR3 comprises 16 residues. Trimming took 0 bases from V and 5 from J; bases not matched to a gene: 7.

The gene calls are TRBV6-5 and TRBJ2-2; 9 positions match TRBD2. Germline CDR1 is MNHEY and CDR2 is SVGAGI. This CDR3 is built from 15 residues. V was pared by 5 bases and J by 5 bases, with 6 bases of the junction left unmatched. The CDR3: CASSIAGVGTGELFF. The CDR3 region has the DNA TGTGCCAGCAGTATAGCGGGGGTGGGGACCGGGGAGCTGTTTTTT.

This chain joins TRBV10-2 and TRBJ2-7; 9 nucleotides agree with TRBD2. V lost 7 bases and J lost 2; bases outside the gene matches: 6. There are 14 residues in the CDR3. Per germline, CDR1 WSHSY and CDR2 SAAADI. The CDR3 nucleotides read TGCGCCAGCACGGTTGCGGGAGGGCCCTACGAGCAGTACTTC. The encoded protein is CASTVAGGPYEQYF.

This clone was detected only once. The chain is built from TRBV5-1 and TRBJ2-6; 10 nucleotides match TRBD1. There are 16 residues in the CDR3. Germline V gene lookup returns CDR1 SGHRS and CDR2 YFSETQ. Trimming removed 4 bases from V and 8 bases from J; junction bases left unmatched: 9. This chain's CDR3 is CASSRTGGLRTNVLTF. Written as DNA, the CDR3 is TGCGCCAGCAGCAGGACAGGGGGACTCAGGACCAACGTCCTGACTTTC.

The chain combines TRBV4-2 with TRBJ2-2; 11 bases are shared with TRBD1. Germline trimming cut 4 bases from V and 4 bases from J; bases unmatched to any gene: 5. This CDR3 has 16 amino acids. Germline CDR1 is LGHNA and CDR2 is YNFKEQ. The CDR3 coding sequence is TGTGCCAGCAGCCCCGCGGGGACAGGGGGCACCGGGGAGCTGTTTTTT. Encoded protein: CASSPAGTGGTGELFF.

CDR3 nucleotide sequence: TGTGCCAGCAGTGATAACCCAACAGTTGAAACAGATACGCAGTATTTT. Residues: CASSDNPTVETDTQYF. The chain links TRBV6-1 to TRBJ2-3; D ambiguous. CDR1 is MNHNS and CDR2 is SASEGT in the germline V gene. The CDR3 runs 16 residues. V gave up 3 bases and J gave up 3 bases, with 16 bases separating them.

The chain joins TRBV30 to TRBJ2-7; 7 bases fit TRBD1. Trimming took 5 bases from V and 3 from J; bases not matched to a gene: 4. This CDR3 is built from 12 residues. Per the germline V gene, CDR1 is GTSNPN and CDR2 is SVGIG (reference sequence). The CDR3 coding sequence is TGTGCCTGGGGGACAGTCGGCTACGAGCAGTACTTC. It codes for CAWGTVGYEQYF.

CDR3 bases: TGTGCCAGCAGCGTGAGAGACAGGGAATGGGAGACCCAGTACTTC. Translation gives CASSVRDREWETQYF. This chain links TRBV9 with TRBJ2-5; 7 bases align to TRBD1. Trimming cost V 2 bases and J 5 bases; bases outside gene matches: 9. The CDR3 has 15 amino acids. The germline gives CDR1 SGDLS, CDR2 YYNGEE.

The V and J genes are TRBV5-1 and TRBJ1-6; D not resolved. V lost 0 bases, J lost 7 bases, and 8 bases lay in between. CDR3 length: 14 residues. Germline CDR1 SGHRS, CDR2 YFSETQ. CDR3 coding DNA: TGCGCCAGCAGCTTGGGGCAGGACAATTCACCCCTCCACTTT. It codes for CASSLGQDNSPLHF.

The chain's CDR3 is CASSFDRMKQYF. In DNA form, the CDR3 reads TGTGCCAGCAGTTTTGACAGGATGAAGCAGTACTTC. The chain employs TRBV27 and TRBJ2-7; D might be TRBD1 (6 bases). Trimming took 3 bases from V and 8 from J, leaving 11 bases between them. The CDR3 extends over 12 amino acids. The germline CDR1 and CDR2 sequences are MNHEY and SMNVEV (reference sequence).

The V and J genes are TRBV6-5 and TRBJ1-1; D not certain. The CDR3 runs 12 residues. V was clipped by 4 bases and J by 5 bases, with 8 bases between them. The germline V gene encodes CDR1 MNHEY and CDR2 SVGAGI. This chain's CDR3 is CASSSSGTEAFF. CDR3 DNA: TGTGCCAGCAGTTCATCTGGGACTGAAGCTTTCTTT.

The rearrangement joins TRBV5-4 to TRBJ2-5; 11 bases align to TRBD2. The length of the CDR3 is 15 residues. The germline gives CDR1 SGHNT, CDR2 YYREEE (reference sequence). With 4 bases clipped from V and 5 bases from J, the junction kept 7 bases outside the gene matches. CDR3 sequence reads: CASSGGLAGTETQYF. CDR3 sequence (DNA): TGTGCCAGCAGCGGCGGACTAGCGGGTACTGAGACCCAGTACTTC.

The J gene is TRBJ2-7, the V gene TRBV2, with no clear D. Germline CDR1 SNHLY, CDR2 FYNNEI. This CDR3 has 13 residues. Trimming removed 5 bases from V and 3 bases from J, with 11 bases in between. The CDR3 loop is CASSLRRVYEQYF. CDR3 DNA sequence: TGTGCCAGCAGTCTTCGACGGGTCTACGAGCAGTACTTC.